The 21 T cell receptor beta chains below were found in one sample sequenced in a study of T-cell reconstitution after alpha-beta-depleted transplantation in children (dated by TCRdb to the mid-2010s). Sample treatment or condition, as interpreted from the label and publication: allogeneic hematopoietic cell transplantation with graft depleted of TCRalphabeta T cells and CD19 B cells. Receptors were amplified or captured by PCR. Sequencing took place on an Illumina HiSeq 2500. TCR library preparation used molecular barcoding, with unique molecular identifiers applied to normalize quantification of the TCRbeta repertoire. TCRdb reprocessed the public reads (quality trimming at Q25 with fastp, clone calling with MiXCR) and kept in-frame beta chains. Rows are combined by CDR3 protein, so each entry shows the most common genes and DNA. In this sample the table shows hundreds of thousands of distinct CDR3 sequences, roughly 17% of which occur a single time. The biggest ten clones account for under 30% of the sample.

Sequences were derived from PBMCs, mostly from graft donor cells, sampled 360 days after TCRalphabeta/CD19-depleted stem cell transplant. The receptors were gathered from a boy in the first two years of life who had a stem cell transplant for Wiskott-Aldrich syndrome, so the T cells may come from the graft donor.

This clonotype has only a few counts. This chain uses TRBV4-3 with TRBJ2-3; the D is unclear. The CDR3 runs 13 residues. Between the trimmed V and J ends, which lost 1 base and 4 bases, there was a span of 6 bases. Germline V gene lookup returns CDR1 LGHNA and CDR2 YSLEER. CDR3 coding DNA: TGCGCCAGCAGCCAAGGGTACCCAGATACGCAGTATTTT. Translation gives CASSQGYPDTQYF.

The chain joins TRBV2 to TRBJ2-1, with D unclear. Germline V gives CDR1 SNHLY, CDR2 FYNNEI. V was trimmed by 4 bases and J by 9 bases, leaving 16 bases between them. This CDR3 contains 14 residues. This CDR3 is CASSVSRGPGEQFF. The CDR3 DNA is TGTGCCAGCAGTGTTAGCAGAGGCCCGGGTGAGCAGTTCTTC.

The DNA for the CDR3 is TGTGCCAGGAGCACTGGGCTTAGCTCCGGGGAGCTGTTTTTT. Its translation: CARSTGLSSGELFF. The chain joins TRBV8-2 to TRBJ2-2. TRBV8-2 is listed as a pseudogene. This CDR3 comprises 14 residues.

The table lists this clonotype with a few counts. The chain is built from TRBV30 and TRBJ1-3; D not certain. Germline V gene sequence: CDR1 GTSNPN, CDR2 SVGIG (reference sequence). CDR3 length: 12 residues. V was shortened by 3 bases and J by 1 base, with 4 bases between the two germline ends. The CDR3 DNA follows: TGTGCCTGGAGGGGATCTGGAAACACCATATATTTT. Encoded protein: CAWRGSGNTIYF.

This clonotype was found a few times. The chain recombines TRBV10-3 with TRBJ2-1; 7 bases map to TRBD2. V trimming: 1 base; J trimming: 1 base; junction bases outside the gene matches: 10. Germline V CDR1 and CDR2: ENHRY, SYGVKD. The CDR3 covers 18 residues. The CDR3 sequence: CAISEFLWTRISYNEQFF. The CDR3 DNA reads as TGTGCCATCAGTGAGTTCTTGTGGACTAGAATTTCCTACAATGAGCAGTTCTTC.

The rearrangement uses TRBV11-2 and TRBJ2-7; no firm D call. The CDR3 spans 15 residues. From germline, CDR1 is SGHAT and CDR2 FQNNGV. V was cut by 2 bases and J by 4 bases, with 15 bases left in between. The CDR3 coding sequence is TGTGCCAGCAGCTTAAAGGCAGAGCGTTGGTACGAGCAGTACTTC. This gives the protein CASSLKAERWYEQYF.

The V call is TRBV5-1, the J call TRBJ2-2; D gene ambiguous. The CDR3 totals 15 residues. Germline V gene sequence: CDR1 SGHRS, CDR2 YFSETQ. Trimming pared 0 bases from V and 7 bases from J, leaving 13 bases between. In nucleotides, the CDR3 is TGCGCCAGCAGCTTGGACACCCGATCCGGCGGGGAGCTGTTTTTT. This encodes CASSLDTRSGGELFF.

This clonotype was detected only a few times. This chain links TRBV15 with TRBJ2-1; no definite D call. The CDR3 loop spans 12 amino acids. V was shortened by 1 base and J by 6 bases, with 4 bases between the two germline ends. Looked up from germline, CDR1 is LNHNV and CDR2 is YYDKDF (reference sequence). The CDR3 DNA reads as TGTGCCACCAGCAGAGTTGGCAATGAGCAGTTCTTC. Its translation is CATSRVGNEQFF.

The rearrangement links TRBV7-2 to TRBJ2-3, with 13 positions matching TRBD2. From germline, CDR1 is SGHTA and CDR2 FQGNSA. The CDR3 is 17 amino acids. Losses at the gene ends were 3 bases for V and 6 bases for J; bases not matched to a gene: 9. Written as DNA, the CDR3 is TGTGCCAGCAGCTTGACCGGGACTAGCGGGGTTAGGGATACGCAGTATTTT. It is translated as CASSLTGTSGVRDTQYF.

Here the CDR3 reads CASSKKSPSNQPQHF. The CDR3 bases are TGTGCCAGCAGCAAAAAGAGCCCGAGCAATCAGCCCCAGCATTTT. This rearrangement joins TRBV21-1 to TRBJ1-5. TRBV21-1 is recorded as a pseudogene. The CDR3 sequence is 15 residues long.

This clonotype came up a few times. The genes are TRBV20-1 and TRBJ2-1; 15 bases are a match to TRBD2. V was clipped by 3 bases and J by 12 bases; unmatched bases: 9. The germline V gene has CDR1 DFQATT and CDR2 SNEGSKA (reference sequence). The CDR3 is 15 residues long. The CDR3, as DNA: TGCAGTGCTAGCCCCTGGACTAGCGGGGGGGCCGGGCAGTTCTTC. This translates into CSASPWTSGGAGQFF.

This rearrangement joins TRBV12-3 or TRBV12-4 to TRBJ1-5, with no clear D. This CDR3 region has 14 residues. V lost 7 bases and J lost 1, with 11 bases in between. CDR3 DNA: TGTGCCAGCACCATTGGGTTGAGCAATCAGCCCCAGCATTTT. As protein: CASTIGLSNQPQHF.

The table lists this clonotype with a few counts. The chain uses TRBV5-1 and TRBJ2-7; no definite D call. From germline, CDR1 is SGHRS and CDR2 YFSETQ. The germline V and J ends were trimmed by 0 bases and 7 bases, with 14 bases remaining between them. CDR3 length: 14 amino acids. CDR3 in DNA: TGCGCCAGCAGCTTGGACCCGCCTTCTGGGGAGCAGTACTTC. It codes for CASSLDPPSGEQYF.

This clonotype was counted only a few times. The CDR3 coding sequence is TGTGCCAGCAACAAAAGGCGGAGCTACGAGCAGTACTTC. Translating gives CASNKRRSYEQYF. The chain employs TRBV7-8 and TRBJ2-7; D unclear. This CDR3 is 13 amino acids long. In germline, CDR1 is SGHVS, CDR2 FQNEAQ. V lost 7 bases, J lost 3 bases, and 13 bases lay in between.

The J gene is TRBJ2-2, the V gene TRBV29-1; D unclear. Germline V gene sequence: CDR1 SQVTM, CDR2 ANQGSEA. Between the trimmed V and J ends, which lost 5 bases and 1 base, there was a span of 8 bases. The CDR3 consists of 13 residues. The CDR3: CSVNRQNTGELFF. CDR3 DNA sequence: TGCAGCGTTAACCGACAGAACACCGGGGAGCTGTTTTTT.

CDR3: CASSGWDGPTQYF. As DNA, the CDR3 is TGCGCCAGCAGCGGATGGGACGGTCCTACGCAGTATTTT. The J gene is TRBJ2-3, the V gene TRBV5-1; D is tentatively TRBD1 or TRBD2 (5 bases each). The V gene lost 4 bases and the J gene lost 8 bases, with 14 bases spanning the gap. The CDR3 covers 13 residues. The germline V gene has CDR1 SGHRS and CDR2 YFSETQ.

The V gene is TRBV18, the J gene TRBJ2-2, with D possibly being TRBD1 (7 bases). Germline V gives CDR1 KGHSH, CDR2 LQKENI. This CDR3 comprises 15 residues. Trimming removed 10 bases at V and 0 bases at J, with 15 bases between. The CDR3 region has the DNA TGTGCCATCGACCAGGGGGGCCCGAACACCGGGGAGCTGTTTTTT. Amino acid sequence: CAIDQGGPNTGELFF.

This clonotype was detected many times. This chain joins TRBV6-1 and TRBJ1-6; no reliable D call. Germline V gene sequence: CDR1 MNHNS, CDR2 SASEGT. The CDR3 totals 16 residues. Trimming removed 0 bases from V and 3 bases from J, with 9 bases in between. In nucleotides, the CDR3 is TGTGCCAGCAGTGAAGCGGGTAGGGACTATAATTCACCCCTCCACTTT. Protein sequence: CASSEAGRDYNSPLHF.

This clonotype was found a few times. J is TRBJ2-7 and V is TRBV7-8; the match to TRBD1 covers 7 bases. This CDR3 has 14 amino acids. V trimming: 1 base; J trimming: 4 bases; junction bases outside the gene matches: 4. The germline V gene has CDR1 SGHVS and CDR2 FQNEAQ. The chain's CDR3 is CASSLVTGAYEQYF. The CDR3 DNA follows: TGTGCCAGCAGCTTAGTCACAGGGGCGTACGAGCAGTACTTC.

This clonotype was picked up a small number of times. CDR3 bases: TGTGCCAGCAGCTCCCCGCTCGAGCAGTACTTC. Translation: CASSSPLEQYF. V and J are TRBV5-5 and TRBJ2-7, with D unresolved. The CDR3 is 11 amino acids. Germline values: CDR1 SGHKS, CDR2 YYEKEE (reference sequence). Trimming removed 3 bases from V and 6 bases from J, with 7 bases in between.

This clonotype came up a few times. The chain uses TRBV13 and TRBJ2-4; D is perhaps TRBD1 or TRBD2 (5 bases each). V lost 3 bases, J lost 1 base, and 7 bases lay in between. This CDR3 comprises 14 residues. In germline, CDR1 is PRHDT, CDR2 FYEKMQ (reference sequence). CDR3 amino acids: CASSFREAKNIQYF. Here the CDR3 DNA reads TGTGCCAGCAGCTTCAGGGAGGCCAAAAACATTCAGTACTTC.